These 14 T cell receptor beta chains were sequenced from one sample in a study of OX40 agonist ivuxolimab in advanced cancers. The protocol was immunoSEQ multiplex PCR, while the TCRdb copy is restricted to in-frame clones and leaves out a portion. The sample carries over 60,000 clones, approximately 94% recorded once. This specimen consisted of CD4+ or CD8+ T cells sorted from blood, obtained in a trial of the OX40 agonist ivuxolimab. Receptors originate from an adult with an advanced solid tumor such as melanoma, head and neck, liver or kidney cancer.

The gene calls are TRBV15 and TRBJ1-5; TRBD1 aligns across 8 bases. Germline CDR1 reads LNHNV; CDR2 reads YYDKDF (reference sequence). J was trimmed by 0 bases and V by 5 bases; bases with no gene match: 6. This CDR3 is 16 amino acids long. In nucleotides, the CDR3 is TGTGCCACCAGCGCTCGGACAGGGAATAGCAATCAGCCCCAGCATTTT. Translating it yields CATSARTGNSNQPQHF.

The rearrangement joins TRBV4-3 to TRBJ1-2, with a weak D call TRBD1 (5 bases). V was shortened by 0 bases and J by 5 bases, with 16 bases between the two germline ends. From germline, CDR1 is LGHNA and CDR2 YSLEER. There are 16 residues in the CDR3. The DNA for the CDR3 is TGCGCCAGCAGCCAAGATCGGGCGGGGCTAGGGTATGGCTACACCTTC. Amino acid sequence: CASSQDRAGLGYGYTF.

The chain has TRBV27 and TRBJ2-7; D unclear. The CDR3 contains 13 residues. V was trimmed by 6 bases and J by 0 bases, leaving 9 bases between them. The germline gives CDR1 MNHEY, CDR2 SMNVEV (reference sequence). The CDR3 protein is CASRKIGSYEQYF. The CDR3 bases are TGTGCCAGCAGGAAGATTGGCTCCTACGAGCAGTACTTC.

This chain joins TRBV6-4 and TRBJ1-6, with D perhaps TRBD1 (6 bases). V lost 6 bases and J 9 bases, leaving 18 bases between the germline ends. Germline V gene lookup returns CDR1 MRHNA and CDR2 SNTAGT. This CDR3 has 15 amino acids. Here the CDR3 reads CASREGTNLGSPLHF. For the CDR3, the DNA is TGTGCCAGCAGGGAAGGGACAAATCTGGGTTCACCCCTCCACTTT.

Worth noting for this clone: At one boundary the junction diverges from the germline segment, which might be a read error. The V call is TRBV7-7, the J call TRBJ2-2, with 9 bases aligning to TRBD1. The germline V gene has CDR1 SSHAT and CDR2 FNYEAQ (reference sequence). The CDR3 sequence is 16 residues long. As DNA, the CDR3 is TGTGCTAGCAGCTGGGGGGACAGGGCTGTTACCGGGGAGCTGTTTTTT. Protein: CASSWGDRAVTGELFF.

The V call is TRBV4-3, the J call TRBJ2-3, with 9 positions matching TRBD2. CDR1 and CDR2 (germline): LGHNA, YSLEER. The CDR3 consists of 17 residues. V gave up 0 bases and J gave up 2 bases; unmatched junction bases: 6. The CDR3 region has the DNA TGCGCCAGCAGCCAAGATCGAGCGGGGGGCCTCACAGATACGCAGTATTTT. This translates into CASSQDRAGGLTDTQYF.

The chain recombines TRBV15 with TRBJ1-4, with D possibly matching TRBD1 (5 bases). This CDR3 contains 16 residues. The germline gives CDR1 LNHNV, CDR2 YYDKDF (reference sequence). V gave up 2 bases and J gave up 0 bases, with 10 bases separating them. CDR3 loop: CATSRPGGATNEKLFF. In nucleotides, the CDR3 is TGTGCCACCAGCAGACCTGGGGGGGCAACTAATGAAAAACTGTTTTTT.

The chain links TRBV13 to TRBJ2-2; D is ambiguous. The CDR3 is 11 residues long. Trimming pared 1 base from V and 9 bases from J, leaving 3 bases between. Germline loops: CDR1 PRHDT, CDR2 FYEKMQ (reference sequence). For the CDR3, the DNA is TGTGCCAGCAGCTTAGACAGGGAGCTGTTTTTT. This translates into CASSLDRELFF.

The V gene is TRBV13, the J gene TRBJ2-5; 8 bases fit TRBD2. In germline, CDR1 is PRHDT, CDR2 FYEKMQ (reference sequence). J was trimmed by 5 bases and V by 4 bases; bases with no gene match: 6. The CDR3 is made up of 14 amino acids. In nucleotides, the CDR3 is TGTGCCAGCAGCTCCGGACTAGCCGGTGAGACCCAGTACTTC. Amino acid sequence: CASSSGLAGETQYF.

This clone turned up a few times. CDR3 region: CASSPGTVNTEAFF. The CDR3 nucleotides are TGCGCCAGCAGTCCCGGGACAGTGAACACTGAAGCTTTCTTT. J is TRBJ1-1 and V is TRBV4-3; 7 bases fit TRBD1. Trimming took 6 bases from V and 0 from J; bases not matched to a gene: 4. This CDR3 is built from 14 residues. The germline gives CDR1 LGHNA, CDR2 YSLEER.

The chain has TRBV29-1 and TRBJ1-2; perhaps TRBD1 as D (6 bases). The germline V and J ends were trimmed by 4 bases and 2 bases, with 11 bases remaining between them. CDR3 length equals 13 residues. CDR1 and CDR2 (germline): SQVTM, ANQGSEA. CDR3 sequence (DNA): TGCAGCGTTGGGACAGAGCCCAACTATGGCTACACCTTC. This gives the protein CSVGTEPNYGYTF.

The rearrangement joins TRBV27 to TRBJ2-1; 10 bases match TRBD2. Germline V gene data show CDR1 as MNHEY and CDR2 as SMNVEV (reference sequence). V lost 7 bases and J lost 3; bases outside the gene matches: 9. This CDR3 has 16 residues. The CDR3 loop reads CASKGWASGSYNEQFF. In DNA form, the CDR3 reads TGTGCCAGCAAGGGATGGGCTAGCGGGAGCTACAATGAGCAGTTCTTC.

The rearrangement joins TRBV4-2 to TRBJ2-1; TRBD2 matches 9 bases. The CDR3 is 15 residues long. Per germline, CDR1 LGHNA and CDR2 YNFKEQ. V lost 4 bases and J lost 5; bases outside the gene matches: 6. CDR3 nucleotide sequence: TGTGCCAGCAGCCGCGGACTAGCGATCCACAATGAGCAGTTCTTC. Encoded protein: CASSRGLAIHNEQFF.

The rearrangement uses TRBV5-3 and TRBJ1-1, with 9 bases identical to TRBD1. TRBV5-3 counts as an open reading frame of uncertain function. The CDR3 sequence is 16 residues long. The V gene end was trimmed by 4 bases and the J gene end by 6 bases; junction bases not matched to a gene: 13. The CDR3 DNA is TGTGCCAGAAGCCTGAAACAGGGGGCGCAGGTCTCTGAAGCTTTCTTT. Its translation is CARSLKQGAQVSEAFF.